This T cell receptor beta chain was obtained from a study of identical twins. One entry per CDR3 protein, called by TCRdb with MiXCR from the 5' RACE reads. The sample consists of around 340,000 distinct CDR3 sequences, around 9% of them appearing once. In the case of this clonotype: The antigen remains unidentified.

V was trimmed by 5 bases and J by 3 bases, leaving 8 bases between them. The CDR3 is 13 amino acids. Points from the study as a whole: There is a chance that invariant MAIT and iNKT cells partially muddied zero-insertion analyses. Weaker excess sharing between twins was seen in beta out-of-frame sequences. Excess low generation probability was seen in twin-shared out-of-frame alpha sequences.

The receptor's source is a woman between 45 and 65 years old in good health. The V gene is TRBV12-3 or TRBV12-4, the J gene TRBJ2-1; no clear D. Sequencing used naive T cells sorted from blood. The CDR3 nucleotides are TGTGCCAGCAGTAGAAGGCTCTACAATGAGCAGTTCTTC. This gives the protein CASSRRLYNEQFF.